The next 31 T cell receptor beta chains were all read from a single sample in a study of T cell repertoires in cytomegalovirus infection. TCRdb independently ran MiXCR on the reads; one entry per CDR3 protein. This sample has 310,000 or so distinct CDR3 sequences, with around 10% found just once. The material sequenced was PBMCs. All receptors come from a human donor in good health (CMV status not recorded). Some clones in this sample may be carry-over from other donors' samples.

The V gene is TRBV9, the J gene TRBJ1-1; D remains unclear. This CDR3 is 12 amino acids long. CDR1 SGDLS and CDR2 YYNGEE come from the germline V gene. Trimming shortened V by 4 bases and J by 7 bases, and 11 bases separated the two germline ends. CDR3 residues: CASSPRDREAFF. CDR3 DNA sequence: TGTGCCAGCAGCCCCCGTGACCGTGAAGCTTTCTTT.

This clonotype was recorded at least ten times. The chain combines TRBV7-2 with TRBJ1-2; no definite D call. Trimming removed 5 bases from V and 8 bases from J, with 21 bases in between. CDR1 SGHTA and CDR2 FQGNSA come from the germline V gene. This CDR3 is 15 amino acids long. The CDR3 protein is CASSQQAYGTSGYTF. CDR3 coding DNA: TGTGCCAGCAGCCAGCAGGCCTACGGAACTTCGGGCTACACCTTC. The full variable domain, its missing parts supplied by reference TRBV7-2 and TRBJ1-2, is GAGVSQSPSNKVTEKGKDVELRCDPISGHTALYWYRQSLGQGLEFLIYFQGNSAPDKSGLPSDRFSAERTGGSVSTLTIQRTQQEDSAVYLCASSQQAYGTSGYTFGSGTRLTVV.

This clonotype was detected many times. V and J are TRBV7-2 and TRBJ1-4; D is undetermined. This CDR3 has 16 amino acids. Germline CDR1 and CDR2: SGHTA and FQGNSA. V lost 5 bases and J lost 5, with 18 bases in between. The CDR3 DNA reads TGTGCCAGCAGCCTCAGAGGTATGGGAGAGAATGAAAAACTGTTTTTT. Translated: CASSLRGMGENEKLFF.

The chain recombines TRBV2 with TRBJ1-6; 7 nucleotides line up with TRBD1. The V gene's germline CDR1 is SNHLY and CDR2 FYNNEI. V dropped 6 bases and J dropped 6; count of bases not matched to a gene: 11. This CDR3 region has 16 residues. CDR3 residues: CASRTEGQWGNSPLHF. The CDR3 DNA sequence: TGTGCCAGCAGGACCGAGGGACAGTGGGGTAATTCACCCCTCCACTTT.

The table lists this clonotype with many counts. The gene calls are TRBV7-2 and TRBJ2-1; D might be TRBD2 (5 bases). Trimming left V 3 bases short and J 0 bases short, with 15 bases between. Germline V gene sequence: CDR1 SGHTA, CDR2 FQGNSA. The CDR3 runs 17 residues. CDR3 DNA: TGTGCCAGCAGCTTGTTGGCGGGCCCCAACTCCTACAATGAGCAGTTCTTC. Translation gives CASSLLAGPNSYNEQFF.

This clonotype has a count of ten or more. The chain links TRBV12-3 or TRBV12-4 to TRBJ2-1, with D possibly matching TRBD1 (5 bases). CDR3 size: 15 residues. Trimming shortened V by 1 base and J by 6 bases, and 13 bases separated the two germline ends. The CDR3 spells CASSLVGRAFNEQFF. CDR3 bases: TGTGCCAGCAGTTTAGTCGGCAGGGCCTTCAATGAGCAGTTCTTC.

This clonotype occurred many times. The rearrangement links TRBV14 to TRBJ2-1; unclear D gene. V lost 6 bases, J lost 6 bases, and 15 bases lay in between. Germline V gives CDR1 SGHDN, CDR2 FVKESK. The CDR3 contains 14 residues. The CDR3 nucleotides are TGTGCCAGCAGGGAGACTGGGTGGCTCAATGAGCAGTTCTTC. It yields the protein CASRETGWLNEQFF.

This clonotype showed up many times. The rearrangement links TRBV28 to TRBJ1-1; D is undetermined. The CDR3 is 12 amino acids. V gave up 5 bases and J gave up 2 bases, with 6 bases separating them. Germline assignment: CDR1 MDHEN and CDR2 SYDVKM. The CDR3 coding sequence is TGTGCCAGCAGTGTACCAAACACTGAAGCTTTCTTT. It codes for CASSVPNTEAFF. Combining the CDR3 with reference TRBV28 and TRBJ1-1 gives the whole variable domain DVKVTQSSRYLVKRTGEKVFLECVQDMDHENMFWYRQDPGLGLRLIYFSYDVKMKEKGDIPEGYSVSREKKERFSLILESASTNQTSMYLCASSVPNTEAFFGQGTRLTVV.

Ten or more counts support this clonotype. CDR3 region: CSAKGTGAEKLFF. Written as DNA, the CDR3 is TGCAGTGCTAAAGGGACAGGGGCCGAAAAACTGTTTTTT. The rearrangement links TRBV20-1 to TRBJ1-4, with 10 bases lining up with TRBD1. This CDR3 region has 13 residues. Germline CDR1 DFQATT, CDR2 SNEGSKA (reference sequence). V trimming: 4 bases; J trimming: 8 bases; junction bases outside the gene matches: 4.

The chain is built from TRBV20-1 and TRBJ2-2, with D hard to call. Trimming left V 5 bases short and J 1 base short, with 8 bases between. In germline, CDR1 is DFQATT, CDR2 SNEGSKA (reference sequence). The CDR3 contains 13 residues. The CDR3 region has the DNA TGCAGTGCTGATATCAAGAACACCGGGGAGCTGTTTTTT. The encoded protein is CSADIKNTGELFF.

The chain couples TRBV27 to TRBJ2-7, with D uncertain. There are 14 residues in the CDR3. Germline assignment: CDR1 MNHEY and CDR2 SMNVEV (reference sequence). Trimming removed 4 bases from V and 5 bases from J, with 15 bases in between. The CDR3 coding sequence is TGTGCCAGCAGTTCTCTTGTAACCAGCCACGAGCAGTACTTC. This codes for CASSSLVTSHEQYF.

This clonotype came up a few times. The chain has TRBV7-9 and TRBJ1-4, with D unclear. Trimming removed 1 base at V and 8 bases at J, with 11 bases between. The CDR3 runs to 14 residues. Germline CDR1 is SEHNR and CDR2 is FQNEAQ (reference sequence). The CDR3, as DNA: TGTGCCAGCAGCTTAGACGTCTTTAGGGAAAAACTGTTTTTT. Translation: CASSLDVFREKLFF.

This clonotype appeared many times. This sequence joins TRBV10-3 and TRBJ1-5; 7 nucleotides match TRBD1. Trimming took 11 bases from V and 4 from J; bases not matched to a gene: 8. The CDR3 contains 13 residues. CDR1 is ENHRY, CDR2 SYGVKD, per germline. The CDR3 spells CASKGQSNQPQHF. The CDR3, as DNA: TGTGCCTCTAAGGGACAGAGTAATCAGCCCCAGCATTTT.

This clonotype was observed at least ten times. The chain couples TRBV7-2 to TRBJ2-1; 11 nucleotides align to TRBD1. V shed 6 bases, J shed 3 bases, and the junction held 4 bases outside the gene matches. This CDR3 comprises 15 residues. CDR1 and CDR2 (germline): SGHTA, FQGNSA. The CDR3 spells CASRTGTGGYNEQFF. In DNA form, the CDR3 reads TGTGCCAGCAGAACCGGGACAGGGGGCTACAATGAGCAGTTCTTC.

This clonotype has just a few counts. The chain joins TRBV2 to TRBJ2-1; TRBD2 is a possible D gene (6 bases). V was clipped by 1 base and J by 4 bases, with 8 bases between them. This CDR3 has 14 amino acids. The V gene's germline CDR1 is SNHLY and CDR2 FYNNEI. CDR3 DNA sequence: TGTGCCAGCAGTGAAGGGGCGGGGTACAATGAGCAGTTCTTC. This translates into CASSEGAGYNEQFF.

This clonotype was observed many times. CDR3 nucleotide sequence: TGTGCCAGCAGCCTGGGCAACGAGCAGTACGTC. It yields the protein CASSLGNEQYV. The chain joins TRBV7-9 to TRBJ2-7; D not resolved. The CDR3 consists of 11 residues. V gave up 5 bases and J gave up 5 bases, with 7 bases separating them. CDR1 is SEHNR, CDR2 FQNEAQ, per germline (reference sequence).

This clonotype showed up just a few times. The gene calls are TRBV10-3 and TRBJ1-1; 7 positions match TRBD1. The CDR3 covers 15 residues. Trimming cost V 3 bases and J 5 bases; bases outside gene matches: 9. CDR1 is ENHRY and CDR2 is SYGVKD in the germline V gene. The CDR3 here is CAISDFEGARTEAFF. Here the CDR3 DNA reads TGTGCCATCAGTGATTTTGAGGGGGCCCGGACTGAAGCTTTCTTT.

This clonotype has just a few counts. A single base separates this from a much larger clone, so it may be a read error. The V gene is TRBV14, the J gene TRBJ2-4, with D perhaps matching TRBD1 (5 bases). Germline CDR1 is SGHDN and CDR2 is FVKESK. The CDR3 is made up of 14 amino acids. The CDR3 region has the DNA TGTGCCAGCAGCCTCGCAGGGTCCAAAAACATTCAGTGCTTC. Protein: CASSLAGSKNIQCF.

This clonotype was counted many times. This chain links TRBV12-3 or TRBV12-4 with TRBJ2-3; a possible D gene is TRBD2 (5 bases). The CDR3 is 17 residues long. V was cut by 2 bases and J by 2 bases, with 17 bases left in between. Here the CDR3 reads CASSLWSASRSTDTQYF. DNA of the CDR3: TGTGCCAGCAGTTTATGGTCCGCTAGCAGGTCCACAGATACGCAGTATTTT.

There are many counts of this clonotype. This rearrangement joins TRBV5-4 to TRBJ1-1, with D tentatively TRBD1 (5 bases). V was shortened by 4 bases and J by 8 bases, with 15 bases between the two germline ends. There are 13 residues in the CDR3. CDR1 and CDR2 from the germline V gene are SGHNT and YYREEE (reference sequence). The CDR3 nucleotides are TGTGCCAGCAGCAGCCAGGGTATGATGGAAGCTTTCTTT. This gives the protein CASSSQGMMEAFF.

This clonotype was picked up a small number of times. In DNA, the CDR3 is TGTGCCAGCTCCCCTTCTACGGGTGAGCAGTTCTTC. This translates into CASSPSTGEQFF. This chain links TRBV18 with TRBJ2-1; D uncertain. Trimming took 6 bases from V and 9 from J, leaving 12 bases between them. Germline V lookup: CDR1 KGHSH, CDR2 LQKENI. CDR3 length: 12 amino acids.

The J gene is TRBJ2-2, the V gene TRBV5-1; possible D gene TRBD2, 6 bases. The ends were cut back, 0 bases at V and 1 base at J, with 13 bases in the middle. The CDR3 covers 17 residues. Germline lookup yields CDR1 SGHRS and CDR2 YFSETQ. In DNA form, the CDR3 reads TGCGCCAGCAGCTTGGCCGTGGGCGGGGAGAACACCGGGGAGCTGTTTTTT. Translated, it gives CASSLAVGGENTGELFF.

This clonotype was detected ten times or more. The rearrangement uses TRBV20-1 and TRBJ1-1, with TRBD1 as a possible D gene (5 bases). Germline V gene sequence: CDR1 DFQATT, CDR2 SNEGSKA (reference sequence). Trimming removed 3 bases at V and 1 base at J, with 15 bases between. CDR3 length: 15 amino acids. The DNA of the CDR3 is TGCAGTGCTAGCCGGGACTGGAAAACGAACACTGAAGCTTTCTTT. As protein: CSASRDWKTNTEAFF.

The sample holds many counts of this clonotype. The chain couples TRBV6-1 to TRBJ2-2; D unclear. The germline V gene encodes CDR1 MNHNS and CDR2 SASEGT. V was pared by 8 bases and J by 6 bases, with 19 bases between. The CDR3 runs 15 residues. The CDR3 protein is CASLASLPYAGELFF. CDR3 nucleotides: TGTGCCAGCCTGGCTTCCCTACCCTACGCCGGGGAGCTGTTTTTT.

This clonotype was counted many times. The chain combines TRBV28 with TRBJ1-2; D remains unclear. The CDR3 covers 17 residues. Trimming took 5 bases from V and 5 from J, leaving 24 bases between them. CDR1 and CDR2 from the germline V gene are MDHEN and SYDVKM. CDR3 in DNA: TGTGCCAGCAGTGTTGCCCTACTCGCTACCGCCAAGTATGGCTACACCTTC. Translated, it gives CASSVALLATAKYGYTF.

The V call is TRBV2, the J call TRBJ2-7; weak D call: TRBD1 (8 bases). Germline V CDR1 and CDR2: SNHLY, FYNNEI. The CDR3 is 14 residues long. The V and J ends lost 6 bases and 4 bases respectively, with 16 bases between them. CDR3 nucleotides: TGTGCCAGCAGCGACAGGGGAGGGTCATACGAGCAGTACGTC. Its protein product is CASSDRGGSYEQYV.

This clonotype showed up many times. The chain has TRBV15 and TRBJ2-2; 7 nucleotides match TRBD1. This CDR3 contains 15 residues. The germline V gene has CDR1 LNHNV and CDR2 YYDKDF (reference sequence). J lost 4 bases, V lost 2 bases, and 4 bases had no gene match. The chain's CDR3 is CATSRPRQGTGELFF. The CDR3 nucleotides read TGTGCCACCAGCAGACCTAGACAGGGCACCGGGGAGCTGTTTTTT.

This clonotype showed up many times. The gene calls are TRBV29-1 and TRBJ2-7; a possible D gene is TRBD2 (5 bases). CDR1 and CDR2 (germline): SQVTM, ANQGSEA. The CDR3 is made up of 12 amino acids. Between the trimmed V and J ends, which lost 5 bases and 9 bases, there was a span of 17 bases. CDR3 residues: CSVQLDWGVQYV. CDR3 DNA: TGCAGCGTTCAACTAGATTGGGGTGTGCAGTACGTC.

This clonotype showed up many times. The gene calls are TRBV23-1 and TRBJ2-5, with a tentative D call TRBD1 (6 bases). TRBV23-1 is an open reading frame whose function is uncertain. The CDR3 has 15 amino acids. V gave up 6 bases and J gave up 1 base, with 15 bases separating them. In DNA form, the CDR3 reads TGCGCCAGCAGCGTCGACAGGTCGGGCCAAGAGACCCAGTACTTC. Translated, it gives CASSVDRSGQETQYF.

In its sample, this clonotype was seen many times. The J gene is TRBJ2-1, the V gene TRBV6-2 or TRBV6-3; possibly TRBD1 for D (6 bases). CDR3 length equals 14 residues. The V end was cut by 5 bases, the J end by 7 bases, with 15 bases between. The germline gives CDR1 MNHEY, CDR2 SVGEGT. The CDR3 DNA follows: TGTGCCAGCAGTCGGTGGAACACAGGGAATGAGCAGTTCTTC. Protein: CASSRWNTGNEQFF.

This clonotype was seen a single time. The chain joins TRBV18 to TRBJ2-1, with D perhaps TRBD1 (5 bases). This CDR3 comprises 15 residues. Trimming cost V 0 bases and J 8 bases, with 14 bases left between them. Germline V gene data show CDR1 as KGHSH and CDR2 as LQKENI. CDR3 in DNA: TGTGCCAGCTCACCACCGGGGCAGCTTTTCGATGAGCAGTTCTTC. Protein: CASSPPGQLFDEQFF.